This T cell receptor (beta chain) was recovered during a study of T cell repertoires in cytomegalovirus infection. As concerns this clonotype: No antigen is known for it.

TCRdb processed the reads anew with MiXCR; each CDR3 protein has one entry. The sample holds around 770,000 distinct CDR3 sequences, 25% to 30% seen once. The germline gives CDR1 WSHSY, CDR2 SAAADI. This CDR3 region has 11 residues. The V end was cut by 1 base, the J end by 7 bases, with 4 bases between. The chain recombines TRBV10-2 with TRBJ1-1; D unresolved. The source of this sequence is a human donor in good health (CMV status not recorded). Some clones in this sample may be carry-over from other donors' samples. Here the sequenced sample was cultured CD8+ T cells from PBMCs, taken from culture after CMV antigen stimulation. CDR3 loop: CASSEFGEAFF. The CDR3 coding sequence is TGCGCCAGCAGTGAGTTCGGTGAAGCTTTCTTT.